The 27 T cell receptor beta chains below come from one sample, sequenced in a study of radiation and T cells in renal cell carcinoma. Treatment in this sample: 15 Gy SBRT to primary tumor, nephrectomy 4 weeks later. TCRdb's table, derived via immunoSEQ multiplex PCR, lists solely in-frame clones and lacks some. The data show roughly 10,000 clones, about 63% seen once. Sequenced material: tumor tissue, taken from a patient whose treatment included radiotherapy and nephrectomy. Source of these receptors: a woman aged 50 to 60 with renal cell carcinoma.

V gene TRBV5-4 combines with J gene TRBJ2-1; weak D call: TRBD1 (6 bases). Germline V gene data show CDR1 as SGHNT and CDR2 as YYREEE (reference sequence). Trimming removed 0 bases from V and 4 bases from J, with 17 bases in between. CDR3 size: 17 residues. CDR3 region: CASSLVYGTKIYNEQFF. As DNA, the CDR3 is TGTGCCAGCAGCTTGGTATATGGGACAAAGATATACAATGAGCAGTTCTTC.

This clone was counted between two and nine times. The rearrangement joins TRBV6-4 to TRBJ2-2, with no clear D. V was shortened by 3 bases and J by 8 bases, with 16 bases between the two germline ends. Germline V lookup: CDR1 MRHNA, CDR2 SNTAGT. This CDR3 is 15 amino acids long. CDR3: CASSDSTDGLGELFF. CDR3 bases: TGTGCCAGCAGTGATTCGACCGATGGTCTAGGGGAGCTGTTTTTT.

V usage is TRBV6-1 and J usage is TRBJ2-3; possible D gene TRBD1, 5 bases. In germline, CDR1 is MNHNS, CDR2 SASEGT. CDR3 size: 14 residues. Trimming removed 7 bases from V and 2 bases from J, with 13 bases in between. In DNA form, the CDR3 reads TGTGCCAGCAAACAGTTAGGGGACACAGATACGCAGTATTTT. Its translation: CASKQLGDTDTQYF.

Only a few counts were recorded for this clone. The chain has TRBV27 and TRBJ2-7; 14 bases line up with TRBD2. The CDR3 has 16 residues. CDR1 MNHEY and CDR2 SMNVEV come from the germline V gene (reference sequence). V trimming: 5 bases; J trimming: 7 bases; junction bases outside the gene matches: 10. The CDR3 is CASSAPGLAGAREQYF. Written as DNA, the CDR3 is TGTGCCAGCAGTGCGCCGGGACTAGCGGGAGCGCGTGAGCAGTACTTC.

The chain recombines TRBV4-2 with TRBJ2-1; 7 bases align to TRBD2. Germline-derived CDR1 and CDR2 are LGHNA and YNFKEQ. Germline trimming cut 2 bases from V and 4 bases from J; bases unmatched to any gene: 5. There are 15 residues in the CDR3. The CDR3 loop reads CASSQREVEYNEQFF. The CDR3 nucleotides are TGTGCCAGCAGCCAACGGGAGGTCGAATACAATGAGCAGTTCTTC.

The V and J genes are TRBV4-1 and TRBJ2-1, with 9 bases lining up with TRBD2. The V gene end was trimmed by 5 bases and the J gene end by 7 bases; junction bases not matched to a gene: 12. The CDR3 contains 16 residues. CDR1 is MGHRA, CDR2 YSYEKL, per germline. The DNA for the CDR3 is TGCGCCAGCAGCAGAGACGCTCTAGCGGGACTTAATGAGCAGTTCTTC. It encodes CASSRDALAGLNEQFF.

The V call is TRBV18, the J call TRBJ2-1; D is possibly TRBD2 (6 bases). CDR3 size: 13 residues. From germline, CDR1 is KGHSH and CDR2 LQKENI. V was trimmed by 3 bases and J by 6 bases, leaving 9 bases between them. Here the CDR3 DNA reads TGTGCCAGCTCACCGCTGGGGGGCAATGAGCAGTTCTTC. Protein: CASSPLGGNEQFF.

The genes are TRBV5-1 and TRBJ1-1; possible D gene TRBD1, 5 bases. This CDR3 spans 15 amino acids. The germline V gene encodes CDR1 SGHRS and CDR2 YFSETQ. V lost 0 bases and J lost 1, with 10 bases in between. The CDR3 DNA reads as TGCGCCAGCAGCTTGGCCGGGACGGCGAACACTGAAGCTTTCTTT. Translating gives CASSLAGTANTEAFF.

This clone showed up just a few times. This chain links TRBV6-1 with TRBJ2-5, with unresolved D. V gave up 10 bases and J gave up 2 bases, with 11 bases separating them. Germline V lookup: CDR1 MNHNS, CDR2 SASEGT. This CDR3 is built from 12 residues. CDR3: CATRRSQETQYF. Written as DNA, the CDR3 is TGTGCCACCCGCCGGTCTCAAGAGACCCAGTACTTC.

The V gene is TRBV11-2, the J gene TRBJ2-3; possible D gene TRBD2, 6 bases. The CDR3 consists of 16 residues. Germline CDR1 SGHAT, CDR2 FQNNGV. Trimming stripped 1 base from V and 2 bases from J, with 13 bases between. The CDR3 nucleotides are TGTGCCAGCAGCTTAGCTTCGCGGGGACCCACAGATACGCAGTATTTT. Translating it yields CASSLASRGPTDTQYF.

This clone turned up a few times. This rearrangement joins TRBV5-4 to TRBJ2-3; 7 nucleotides align to TRBD2. The CDR3 covers 15 residues. Unmatched junction bases numbered 7, after V lost 0 bases and J lost 6 bases. Germline-derived CDR1 and CDR2 are SGHNT and YYREEE (reference sequence). In nucleotides, the CDR3 is TGTGCCAGCAGCTTGGGCAGCGGGGTTCAGGATACGCAGTATTTT. It codes for CASSLGSGVQDTQYF.

This clone came up a few times. This chain links TRBV10-3 with TRBJ2-2; 8 positions match TRBD1. Trimming took 8 bases from V and 0 from J; bases not matched to a gene: 2. The CDR3 is made up of 14 amino acids. Germline-derived CDR1 and CDR2 are ENHRY and SYGVKD. CDR3 in amino acids: CAILQGANTGELFF. In DNA, the CDR3 is TGTGCCATCCTACAGGGGGCGAACACCGGGGAGCTGTTTTTT.

V gene TRBV28 combines with J gene TRBJ1-1; D uncertain. Germline CDR1 and CDR2: MDHEN and SYDVKM. This CDR3 has 15 residues. V dropped 5 bases and J dropped 4 bases, with 17 bases sitting between them. The CDR3 loop is CASSLRTPDGTEAFF. The CDR3 nucleotides read TGTGCCAGCAGTCTCCGGACCCCGGATGGCACTGAAGCTTTCTTT.

The V call is TRBV28, the J call TRBJ2-7, with D possibly matching TRBD1 (6 bases). V gave up 6 bases and J gave up 6 bases, with 15 bases separating them. Per the germline V gene, CDR1 is MDHEN and CDR2 is SYDVKM. The CDR3 is 13 amino acids. This CDR3 is CASRVGTPREQYF. The DNA of the CDR3 is TGTGCCAGCAGAGTCGGGACACCCCGCGAGCAGTACTTC.

This chain connects TRBV28 to TRBJ2-1; D might be TRBD2 (6 bases). Trimming cost V 3 bases and J 15 bases, with 12 bases left between them. The germline V gene encodes CDR1 MDHEN and CDR2 SYDVKM. The CDR3 contains 11 residues. CDR3 residues: CASSLTRVAFF. DNA of the CDR3: TGTGCCAGCAGTTTGACTAGAGTGGCGTTCTTC.

The chain recombines TRBV7-8 with TRBJ1-1; D remains unclear. Trimming pared 0 bases from V and 5 bases from J, leaving 13 bases between. This CDR3 comprises 15 residues. Germline V lookup: CDR1 SGHVS, CDR2 FQNEAQ. CDR3 sequence reads: CASSLAEVLGTEAFF. The CDR3 nucleotides read TGTGCCAGCAGCTTAGCCGAAGTCCTAGGGACTGAAGCTTTCTTT.

The chain joins TRBV5-6 to TRBJ1-1; the D is unclear. Per the germline V gene, CDR1 is SGHDT and CDR2 is YYEEEE. V was pared by 4 bases and J by 1 base, with 14 bases between. The CDR3 sequence is 15 residues long. This CDR3 reads CASSPRTVSNTEAFF. The CDR3, as DNA: TGTGCCAGCAGCCCTCGGACGGTGTCGAACACTGAAGCTTTCTTT.

The J gene is TRBJ2-3, the V gene TRBV5-1; 8 nucleotides align to TRBD2. CDR1 is SGHRS and CDR2 is YFSETQ in the germline V gene. The ends lost 3 bases at V and 3 bases at J; junction bases unmatched: 6. This CDR3 comprises 15 residues. The CDR3 is CASSSASGRTDTQYF. The CDR3 DNA sequence: TGCGCCAGCAGCTCCGCTAGCGGGCGTACAGATACGCAGTATTTT.

This clone was found a few times. The chain joins TRBV14 to TRBJ1-2; no clear D. The V gene lost 1 base and the J gene lost 7 bases, with 10 bases spanning the gap. The CDR3 loop spans 13 amino acids. Per the germline V gene, CDR1 is SGHDN and CDR2 is FVKESK. Here the CDR3 reads CASSQVRWSGYTF. The CDR3 DNA reads as TGTGCCAGCAGCCAAGTGCGGTGGTCTGGCTACACCTTC.

The chain joins TRBV9 to TRBJ2-7; D perhaps matches TRBD2 (6 bases). Germline CDR1 SGDLS, CDR2 YYNGEE. V was trimmed by 0 bases and J by 1 base, leaving 11 bases between them. The CDR3 length is 15 residues. CDR3 nucleotide sequence: TGTGCCAGCAGCGTAGTCCCTAGCGCGTCCTACGAGCAGTACTTC. It yields the protein CASSVVPSASYEQYF. Full variable domain (missing parts from reference TRBV9 and TRBJ2-7): DSGVTQTPKHLITATGQRVTLRCSPRSGDLSVYWYQQSLDQGLQFLIQYYNGEERAKGNILERFSAQQFPDLHSELNLSSLELGDSALYFCASSVVPSASYEQYFGPGTRLTVT.

The chain couples TRBV7-2 to TRBJ2-3; the D gene could be TRBD1 or TRBD2 (5 bases each). There are 13 residues in the CDR3. The germline CDR1 and CDR2 sequences are SGHTA and FQGNSA. Trimming pared 7 bases from V and 3 bases from J, leaving 11 bases between. CDR3 residues: CASIRDRTDTQYF. CDR3 DNA: TGTGCCAGCATACGGGACCGAACAGATACGCAGTATTTT.

The J gene is TRBJ2-3, the V gene TRBV5-1; 12 nucleotides line up with TRBD2. The CDR3 length is 14 residues. Trimming cost V 7 bases and J 6 bases; bases outside gene matches: 6. CDR1 and CDR2 from the germline V gene are SGHRS and YFSETQ. The CDR3 DNA follows: TGCGCCAGCCGACTAGCGGGGGCGAGGGATACGCAGTATTTT. Amino acid sequence: CASRLAGARDTQYF. The whole variable domain, remainder taken from reference TRBV5-1 and TRBJ2-3, is KAGVTQTPRYLIKTRGQQVTLSCSPISGHRSVSWYQQTPGQGLQFLFEYFSETQRNKGNFPGRFSGRQFSNSRSEMNVSTLELGDSALYLCASRLAGARDTQYFGPGTRLTVL.

This clone was detected only a few times. The rearrangement joins TRBV11-2 to TRBJ1-1, with D hard to call. Germline V gene sequence: CDR1 SGHAT, CDR2 FQNNGV. V lost 5 bases and J 4 bases, leaving 17 bases between the germline ends. This CDR3 is 15 amino acids long. CDR3 protein: CASSGLAVLGTEAFF. In nucleotides, the CDR3 is TGTGCCAGCAGCGGACTGGCAGTGCTTGGCACTGAAGCTTTCTTT.

The V call is TRBV11-2, the J call TRBJ2-5, with D perhaps TRBD2 (6 bases). From germline, CDR1 is SGHAT and CDR2 FQNNGV. CDR3 length: 17 amino acids. V was clipped by 0 bases and J by 0 bases, with 14 bases between them. CDR3 DNA sequence: TGTGCCAGCAGCTTAGATCGGGTAGCGGACTACCAAGAGACCCAGTACTTC. The encoded protein is CASSLDRVADYQETQYF.

V gene TRBV27 combines with J gene TRBJ1-5; D might be TRBD1 (5 bases). The V gene lost 8 bases and the J gene lost 2 bases, with 7 bases spanning the gap. The length of the CDR3 is 12 residues. Germline assignment: CDR1 MNHEY and CDR2 SMNVEV (reference sequence). The CDR3 sequence: CASGAGNQPQHF. In nucleotides, the CDR3 is TGTGCCAGCGGGGCAGGCAATCAGCCCCAGCATTTT.

This chain's CDR3 is CASRQGDYGYTF. Here the CDR3 DNA reads TGCGCCAGCAGACAGGGAGACTATGGCTACACCTTC. The rearrangement links TRBV10-2 to TRBJ1-2, with D perhaps TRBD1 (6 bases). Trimming took off 6 bases at V and 3 bases at J, with 8 bases between the two ends. This CDR3 has 12 amino acids. CDR1 is WSHSY, CDR2 SAAADI, per germline.

This CDR3 is CASSKRGGNYEQYF. CDR3 DNA: TGTGCCAGCAGCAAACGTGGAGGGAACTACGAGCAGTACTTC. The rearrangement links TRBV21-1 to TRBJ2-7; the D segment call TRBD2 is taken from the table without a DNA check. TRBV21-1 constitutes a pseudogene. This CDR3 comprises 14 residues.